The entry that follows covers one T cell receptor beta chain sequence. The assay was immunoSEQ multiplex PCR, and TCRdb's table has in-frame clones only and misses some. Of over 130,000 clones in the sample, 84% were seen once. The CDR3 totals 16 residues. V was pared by 1 base and J by 5 bases, with 9 bases of the junction left unmatched. CDR1 is LNHNV and CDR2 is YYDKDF in the germline V gene (reference sequence). This sample stems from a study of blood T cell repertoires in COVID-19. The sequencing input was peripheral blood. The sequence came from a man aged 30-40 years with COVID-19, enrolled during active disease. V gene TRBV15 combines with J gene TRBJ2-5; TRBD1 matches 8 bases. CDR3 nucleotides: TGTGCCACCAGCAGAGCCAAGGGACAGGCTTGGGAGACCCAGTACTTC. Encoded protein: CATSRAKGQAWETQYF.